This T cell receptor beta chain is drawn from a study of Graves' ophthalmopathy and Graves' hyperthyroidism. Whole-study context: There was a collection of peripheral blood at initial diagnosis, before any treatment. Study-wide results and limits: Among expanded thyroid clonotypes above 0.001 frequency, most also occurred in blood. With a specificity of 72.22% and a sensitivity of 70% to 71%, the model predicted ophthalmopathy progression.

RNA transcripts were the template, and TCR beta CDR3 regions were amplified from them. The authors performed first-round RT-PCR with HTBI primers and then a second-round multiplex PCR. TCRdb independently ran MiXCR on the multiplex PCR reads; one entry per CDR3 protein. This sample has a few hundred thousand distinct CDR3 sequences, with 15% found just once. Trimming took 0 bases from V and 1 from J; bases not matched to a gene: 10. CDR3 length: 18 amino acids. CDR1 and CDR2 (germline): SNHLY, FYNNEI. Of note for this clonotype: Its antigen remains unidentified.

J is TRBJ2-5 and V is TRBV2; 8 bases map to TRBD2. This clonotype originated in a woman under 30 with stable Graves' hyperthyroidism. Sequences were obtained from peripheral blood. CDR3 coding DNA: TGTGCCAGCAGTGAAGCGTTCGGGAGGGGGGAGTCCCAAGAGACCCAGTACTTC. Translating gives CASSEAFGRGESQETQYF.